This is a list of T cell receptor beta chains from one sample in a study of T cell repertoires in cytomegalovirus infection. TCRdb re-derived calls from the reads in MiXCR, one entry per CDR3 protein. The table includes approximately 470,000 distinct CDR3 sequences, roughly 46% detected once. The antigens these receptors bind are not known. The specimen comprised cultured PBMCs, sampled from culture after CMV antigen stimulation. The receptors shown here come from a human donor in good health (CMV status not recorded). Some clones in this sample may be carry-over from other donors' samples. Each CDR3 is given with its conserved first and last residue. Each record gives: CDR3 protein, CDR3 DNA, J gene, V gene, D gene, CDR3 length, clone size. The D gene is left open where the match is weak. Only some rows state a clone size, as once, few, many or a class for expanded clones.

CDR3aa: CATDQGAATGELFF
CDR3nt: TGTGCCACCGACCAGGGGGCGGCCACCGGGGAGCTGTTTTTT
j_gene: TRBJ2-2
v_gene: TRBV6-2/TRBV6-3
d_gene: TRBD1
len: 14
abundance: few

CDR3aa: CASSFDWSNQPQHF
CDR3nt: TGTGCCAGCAGTTTCGACTGGAGCAATCAGCCCCAGCATTTT
j_gene: TRBJ1-5
v_gene: TRBV12-3/TRBV12-4
d_gene: .
len: 14
abundance: few

CDR3aa: CASSLGQNSPLHF
CDR3nt: TGTGCCAGCAGCTTGGGACAGAATTCACCCCTCCACTTT
j_gene: TRBJ1-6
v_gene: TRBV7-2
d_gene: TRBD1
len: 13
abundance: many

CDR3aa: CASSRTARWEQFF
CDR3nt: TGTGCCAGCAGCCGGACTGCTCGATGGGAGCAGTTCTTC
j_gene: TRBJ2-1
v_gene: TRBV11-2
d_gene: .
len: 13
abundance: .

CDR3aa: CASSPKQQQETQYF
CDR3nt: TGTGCCAGCTCACCCAAGCAGCAGCAAGAGACCCAGTACTTC
j_gene: TRBJ2-5
v_gene: TRBV18
d_gene: .
len: 14
abundance: .

CDR3aa: CASSQGTVLQETQYF
CDR3nt: TGTGCCAGCAGCCAAGGCACCGTGCTCCAAGAGACCCAGTACTTC
j_gene: TRBJ2-5
v_gene: TRBV4-2
d_gene: .
len: 15
abundance: .

CDR3aa: CASSLALAGVRDEQFF
CDR3nt: TGTGCCAGCAGCTTAGCGCTAGCGGGGGTGAGGGATGAGCAGTTCTTC
j_gene: TRBJ2-1
v_gene: TRBV7-2
d_gene: TRBD2
len: 16
abundance: few

CDR3aa: CASRQPVDIPYEQYF
CDR3nt: TGTGCCAGCAGACAACCCGTCGACATCCCATACGAGCAGTACTTC
j_gene: TRBJ2-7
v_gene: TRBV28
d_gene: .
len: 15
abundance: few

CDR3aa: CASTLGGQLNTEAFF
CDR3nt: TGTGCCAGCACCCTAGGGGGACAGTTGAACACTGAAGCTTTCTTT
j_gene: TRBJ1-1
v_gene: TRBV12-3/TRBV12-4
d_gene: TRBD1
len: 15
abundance: .

CDR3aa: CASSLTGGPTDTQYF
CDR3nt: TGTGCCAGCAGCCTGACCGGGGGGCCCACAGATACGCAGTATTTT
j_gene: TRBJ2-3
v_gene: TRBV7-2
d_gene: .
len: 15
abundance: many

CDR3aa: CASSPWSDSNQPQHF
CDR3nt: TGTGCCAGCAGCCCTTGGAGCGATAGCAATCAGCCCCAGCATTTT
j_gene: TRBJ1-5
v_gene: TRBV7-2
d_gene: .
len: 15
abundance: .

CDR3aa: CASSFSISYEQYF
CDR3nt: TGTGCCAGCAGTTTTAGCATCTCCTACGAGCAGTACTTC
j_gene: TRBJ2-7
v_gene: TRBV12-3/TRBV12-4
d_gene: .
len: 13
abundance: few

CDR3aa: CAWSVVPGANTGELFF
CDR3nt: TGTGCCTGGAGTGTAGTGCCGGGAGCGAACACCGGGGAGCTGTTTTTT
j_gene: TRBJ2-2
v_gene: TRBV30
d_gene: .
len: 16
abundance: .

CDR3aa: CASSSGTSGGRYTGELFF
CDR3nt: TGTGCCAGCAGTTCCGGGACTAGCGGGGGGCGCTACACCGGGGAGCTGTTTTTT
j_gene: TRBJ2-2
v_gene: TRBV2
d_gene: TRBD2
len: 18
abundance: .

CDR3aa: CASSLPWPGTDTQYF
CDR3nt: TGTGCCAGCAGTTTACCCTGGCCAGGCACAGATACGCAGTATTTT
j_gene: TRBJ2-3
v_gene: TRBV12-3/TRBV12-4
d_gene: .
len: 15
abundance: .

CDR3aa: CASSLPLGTRTRDLETQYF
CDR3nt: TGTGCCAGCAGCTTACCCTTGGGAACCCGGACTAGGGACCTAGAGACCCAGTACTTC
j_gene: TRBJ2-5
v_gene: TRBV7-6
d_gene: TRBD2
len: 19
abundance: .

CDR3aa: CASSFPSGVNTQYF
CDR3nt: TGTGCCAGCAGTTTCCCCTCCGGCGTTAATACGCAGTATTTT
j_gene: TRBJ2-3
v_gene: TRBV12-3/TRBV12-4
d_gene: .
len: 14
abundance: few

CDR3aa: CASSSDRDKETQYF
CDR3nt: TGTGCCAGCAGCTCGGACAGGGATAAAGAGACCCAGTACTTC
j_gene: TRBJ2-5
v_gene: TRBV7-9
d_gene: TRBD1
len: 14
abundance: .

CDR3aa: CSATLGTGSYEQYF
CDR3nt: TGCAGCGCCACCCTCGGGACGGGATCCTACGAGCAGTACTTC
j_gene: TRBJ2-7
v_gene: TRBV20-1
d_gene: .
len: 14
abundance: .

CDR3aa: CASSEGPTGQPQHF
CDR3nt: TGTGCCAGCAGTGAAGGACCTACAGGTCAGCCCCAGCATTTT
j_gene: TRBJ1-5
v_gene: TRBV2
d_gene: .
len: 14
abundance: .

CDR3aa: CASSSHRFMDTQYF
CDR3nt: TGTGCCAGCAGCTCCCACCGTTTTATGGATACGCAGTATTTT
j_gene: TRBJ2-3
v_gene: TRBV5-6
d_gene: .
len: 14
abundance: .

CDR3aa: CASSLRTGLSTEAFF
CDR3nt: TGCGCCAGCAGCTTGAGGACAGGGTTGAGCACTGAAGCTTTCTTT
j_gene: TRBJ1-1
v_gene: TRBV5-1
d_gene: TRBD1
len: 15
abundance: .

CDR3aa: CASSLRFGGRQGTEAFF
CDR3nt: TGTGCCAGCAGTTTAAGGTTCGGGGGGCGCCAGGGCACTGAAGCTTTCTTT
j_gene: TRBJ1-1
v_gene: TRBV28
d_gene: .
len: 17
abundance: .

CDR3aa: CASSLAPALNNEQFF
CDR3nt: TGTGCCAGCAGCTTAGCGCCGGCGCTCAACAATGAGCAGTTCTTC
j_gene: TRBJ2-1
v_gene: TRBV7-2
d_gene: .
len: 15
abundance: many